The rows below give T cell receptor beta chains drawn from one sample of a study of T-cell memory formation after mild COVID-19. TCRdb reprocessed the 5' RACE reads with MiXCR, giving one entry per CDR3 protein. The data show around 320,000 distinct CDR3 sequences, around 30% seen once. The sequenced material came from PBMCs or a T cell subset sorted from them (not recorded which). Receptors were obtained from an adult woman who had mild COVID-19 (a few samples of this study predate the infection). Cell type and time point are not known. Each CDR3 is given with its conserved first and last residue. The D gene is left open where the match is weak. Clone sizes are given selectively: once, few, many, or a class where the clone is expanded.

abundance,v_gene,len,d_gene,j_gene,CDR3nt,CDR3aa
few,TRBV5-4,13,-,TRBJ2-2,TGTGCCAGCAGGCGCCGGGACACCGGGGAGCTGTTTTTT,CASRRRDTGELFF
-,TRBV29-1,11,-,TRBJ2-2,TGCAGCGTAGAAGACACCGGGGAGCTGTTTTTT,CSVEDTGELFF
-,TRBV25-1,13,-,TRBJ1-1,TGTGCCAGCAGTGAATGGTCGGACAGCAAAGCTTTCTTT,CASSEWSDSKAFF
-,TRBV20-1,15,TRBD1,TRBJ2-2,TGCAGTGCTAGTCGGACAGGGGCGAACACCGGGGAGCTGTTTTTT,CSASRTGANTGELFF
-,TRBV6-2/TRBV6-3,14,TRBD1,TRBJ1-1,TGTGCCAGCAGTACGGGACAGGGTTACACTGAAGCTTTCTTT,CASSTGQGYTEAFF
many,TRBV5-5,18,TRBD2,TRBJ2-2,TGTGCCAGCAGCTATGCTCCGGGACTAGCAACGAACACCGGGGAGCTGTTTTTT,CASSYAPGLATNTGELFF
few,TRBV30,14,-,TRBJ2-6,TGTGCCTGGAGTATGGACTCCGGGGCCAACGTCCTGACTTTC,CAWSMDSGANVLTF
few,TRBV11-3,13,-,TRBJ2-5,TGTGCCAGCAGCTTAAGCCAGGGGGAGACCCAGTACTTC,CASSLSQGETQYF
many,TRBV4-1,16,TRBD1,TRBJ2-7,TGCGCCAGCAGCCAACCAGGGACAGGGGGAGCCTACGAGCAGTACTTC,CASSQPGTGGAYEQYF
many,TRBV7-8,14,-,TRBJ2-2,TGTGCCAGCAGCCCGGACAGGAACACCGGGGAGCTGTTTTTT,CASSPDRNTGELFF
few,TRBV7-9,13,TRBD2,TRBJ2-5,TGTGCCAGCAGTTGGACTAGCGATGAGACCCAGTACTTC,CASSWTSDETQYF
-,TRBV2,15,-,TRBJ1-5,TGTGCCAGCAGCGGGCGCACAGGTTTTAAACAGCCCCAGCATTTT,CASSGRTGFKQPQHF
once,TRBV6-6,12,-,TRBJ2-3,TGTGCCGTCCTATCCGGGGCCGATACGCAGTATTTT,CAVLSGADTQYF
-,TRBV6-2/TRBV6-3,16,TRBD1,TRBJ1-5,TGTGCCAGCCGGGACAGGGATCGGGGAGGAAGTCAGCCCCAGCATTTT,CASRDRDRGGSQPQHF
few,TRBV5-1,15,TRBD1,TRBJ2-1,TGCGCCAGCAGTTTGCGACAGGGGGAACTTGGTGAGCAGTTCTTC,CASSLRQGELGEQFF
few,TRBV18,13,-,TRBJ2-2,TGTGCCAGCTCAATTGGCGAAACCGGGGAGCTGTTTTTT,CASSIGETGELFF
-,TRBV10-3,17,-,TRBJ2-7,TGTGCCATCAGTGAGCCCGGCCGACAGGCCCTCTCCTACGAGCAGTACTTC,CAISEPGRQALSYEQYF
-,TRBV12-3/TRBV12-4,15,-,TRBJ2-1,TGTGCCAGCAGTCCGCAGAGGGGCGCCTACAATGAGCAGTTCTTC,CASSPQRGAYNEQFF
few,TRBV7-2,15,TRBD1,TRBJ2-1,TGTGCCAGCAGCCAAGACAGGGGGTGGGGCAATGAGCAGTTCTTC,CASSQDRGWGNEQFF
few,TRBV7-8,18,TRBD2,TRBJ2-6,TGTGCCAGCAGCTTACGGCTAGCGGGTAGCTCTGGGGCCAACGTCCTGACTTTC,CASSLRLAGSSGANVLTF
few,TRBV7-3,15,-,TRBJ2-2,TGTGCCAGCAGCTTGGAGGGGGCGGACACCGGGGAGCTGTTTTTT,CASSLEGADTGELFF
few,TRBV6-5,12,-,TRBJ2-3,TGTGCCAGCAGTTACGGGCCGGATACGCAGTATTTT,CASSYGPDTQYF
many,TRBV11-2,18,TRBD2,TRBJ2-1,TGTGCCAGCAGCTTAGATATTAGGCTAGCGGGAGACAACAATGAGCAGTTCTTC,CASSLDIRLAGDNNEQFF
-,TRBV28,13,-,TRBJ2-7,TGTGCCAGCAGGGTCGGGACGGAGTACGAGCAGTACTTC,CASRVGTEYEQYF
-,TRBV29-1,12,-,TRBJ2-4,TGCAGCGTACGACAGGGAGGGAACATTCAGTACTTC,CSVRQGGNIQYF
-,TRBV6-6,15,-,TRBJ2-7,TGTGCCAGCAGCCGCCCATACGACTCGGGCTACGAGCAGTACTTC,CASSRPYDSGYEQYF
-,TRBV20-1,18,TRBD2,TRBJ2-3,TGCAGTGCCACGGGACTAGCGGGAGAGATAGGATTCACAGATACGCAGTATTTT,CSATGLAGEIGFTDTQYF
many,TRBV6-5,19,TRBD1,TRBJ2-6,TGTGCCAGCAGTTCCCAAAGGACAGGAATAATATCTGGGGCCAACGTCCTGACTTTC,CASSSQRTGIISGANVLTF
-,TRBV20-1,16,-,TRBJ1-4,TGCAGTGCTAGAGATCCCCGGGACCCTGGTACTGAAAAACTGTTTTTT,CSARDPRDPGTEKLFF
few,TRBV14,13,-,TRBJ2-2,TGTGCCAGCAGCCAAGGGAACACCGGGGAGCTGTTTTTT,CASSQGNTGELFF
-,TRBV6-1,13,-,TRBJ1-2,TGTGCCAGCAGTGCCTACAGGGCTAACGGCTACACCTTC,CASSAYRANGYTF
-,TRBV12-3/TRBV12-4,15,-,TRBJ2-3,TGTGCCAGCAGTTTAAGGCACTCCTTAGCAGATACGCAGTATTTT,CASSLRHSLADTQYF
-,TRBV18,15,-,TRBJ1-1,TGTGCCAGCTCACCACTTGTGGACCCCGACACTGAAGCTTTCTTT,CASSPLVDPDTEAFF
few,TRBV24-1,13,-,TRBJ2-3,TGTGCCACCAGTGGCCTTCCGAGGGATACGCAGTATTTT,CATSGLPRDTQYF
-,TRBV7-8,15,TRBD1,TRBJ2-7,TGTGCCAGCAGCTTAGGGACAGGCCTAACCTACGAGCAGTACTTC,CASSLGTGLTYEQYF
-,TRBV7-9,12,-,TRBJ1-1,TGTGCCAGCAGCTTAATGGGGACTGAAGCTTTCTTT,CASSLMGTEAFF
-,TRBV3-1,20,TRBD2,TRBJ2-5,TGTGCCAGCAGCCGGACTAGCGGGAGGGTGGGCCCCGGAATACGAGAGACCCAGTACTTC,CASSRTSGRVGPGIRETQYF
-,TRBV7-9,16,TRBD2,TRBJ2-5,TGTGCCAGCAGAGACCCCGGGACTAGCAATTCGGAGACCCAGTACTTC,CASRDPGTSNSETQYF
-,TRBV12-3/TRBV12-4,14,-,TRBJ2-1,TGTGCCAGCACAAGGGGCCAGTGGGGAAATGAGCAGTTCTTC,CASTRGQWGNEQFF
few,TRBV5-5,14,-,TRBJ1-2,TGTGCCAGCCGCTCGGGTAGCAGTCAATATGGCTACACCTTC,CASRSGSSQYGYTF
few,TRBV4-1,16,TRBD1,TRBJ2-4,TGCGCCAGCAGCCATCTCGCCGGGACAGGGGAAAACATTCAGTACTTC,CASSHLAGTGENIQYF
-,TRBV10-3,13,TRBD1,TRBJ1-5,TGTGCCATCAGTGGACAGGGGGATCAGCCCCAGCATTTT,CAISGQGDQPQHF
many,TRBV11-2,13,-,TRBJ2-3,TGTGCCAGCAGCTTGACGGTGGGAGATACGCAGTATTTT,CASSLTVGDTQYF
few,TRBV6-2/TRBV6-3,13,-,TRBJ1-1,TGTGCCAGCAGTTATATCTTGAACACTGAAGCTTTCTTT,CASSYILNTEAFF
few,TRBV30,16,-,TRBJ2-7,TGTGCCTGGAGTGTTCCTCTGGGGACCCTTCCCTACGAGCAGTACTTC,CAWSVPLGTLPYEQYF
few,TRBV10-3,14,TRBD1,TRBJ1-5,TGTGCCACCGGACAGGGGTCAGGCAATCAGCCCCAGCATTTT,CATGQGSGNQPQHF
-,TRBV27,16,TRBD1,TRBJ2-7,TGTGCCAGCAGCCCAGGACAGGGGGCGCCTACTTACGAGCAGTACTTC,CASSPGQGAPTYEQYF
-,TRBV12-3/TRBV12-4,13,-,TRBJ1-3,TGTGCCAGCGGTAGAAACTCTGGAAACACCATATATTTT,CASGRNSGNTIYF
few,TRBV7-9,15,-,TRBJ1-5,TGTGCCAGCAGCTTAGTTCATGATAGCAATCAGCCCCAGCATTTT,CASSLVHDSNQPQHF
few,TRBV7-2,14,TRBD2,TRBJ2-4,TGTGCCAGCAGCTTCGGGACTAGTGGCCACATTCAGTACTTC,CASSFGTSGHIQYF
many,TRBV4-1,17,TRBD1,TRBJ1-5,TGCGCCAGCAGCCAAGCTCCTTACAGGGGAGTCAATCAGCCCCAGCATTTT,CASSQAPYRGVNQPQHF
few,TRBV6-6,15,TRBD1,TRBJ2-2,TGTGCCAGCGCACAGGGGCACCCCTCGCCGAAGGAGCTGTTTTTT,CASAQGHPSPKELFF
-,TRBV7-3,15,-,TRBJ2-3,TGTGCCAGCAGCTTAATTGGGGGGACCACAGATACGCAGTATTTT,CASSLIGGTTDTQYF
few,TRBV25-1,16,TRBD1,TRBJ2-5,TGTGCCAGCAGTGAATACAGGACAGGGATGGGAGAGACCCAGTACTTC,CASSEYRTGMGETQYF
-,TRBV7-2,13,-,TRBJ2-7,TGTGCCAGCAGATCCGGGCCCGCCTACGAGCAGTACTTC,CASRSGPAYEQYF
-,TRBV4-1,14,-,TRBJ1-1,TGCGCCAGCAGCCCCTCTAGATTGAACACTGAAGCTTTCTTT,CASSPSRLNTEAFF
-,TRBV6-5,13,-,TRBJ2-2,TGTGCCAGCGGCCAAGGCGAGACCGGGGAGCTGTTTTTT,CASGQGETGELFF
-,TRBV19,12,-,TRBJ1-2,TGTGCCAGTAGTATAATACGCTATGGCTACACCTTC,CASSIIRYGYTF